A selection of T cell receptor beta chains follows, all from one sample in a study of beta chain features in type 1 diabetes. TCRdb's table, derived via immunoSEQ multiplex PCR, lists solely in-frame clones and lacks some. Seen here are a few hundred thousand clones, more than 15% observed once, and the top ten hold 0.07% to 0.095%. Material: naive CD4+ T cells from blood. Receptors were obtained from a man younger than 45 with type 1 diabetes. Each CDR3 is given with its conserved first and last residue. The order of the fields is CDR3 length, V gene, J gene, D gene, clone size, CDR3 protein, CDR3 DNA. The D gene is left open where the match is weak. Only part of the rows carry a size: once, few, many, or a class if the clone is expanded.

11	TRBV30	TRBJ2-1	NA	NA	CAWRGASEQFF	TGTGCCTGGAGGGGGGCCAGTGAGCAGTTCTTC
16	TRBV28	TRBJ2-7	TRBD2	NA	CASSPPRGTTDYEQYF	TGTGCCAGCAGCCCTCCCCGGGGGACTACGGACTACGAGCAGTACTTC
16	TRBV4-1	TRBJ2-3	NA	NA	CASSQDRTTGTDTQYF	TGCGCCAGCAGCCAAGATCGGACGACAGGAACAGATACGCAGTATTTT
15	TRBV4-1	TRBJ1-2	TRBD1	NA	CASSQGTGLYYGYTF	TGCGCCAGCAGCCAAGGGACAGGGTTGTACTATGGCTACACCTTC
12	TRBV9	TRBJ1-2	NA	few	CASSVVIGAPTF	TGTGCCAGCAGCGTAGTGATTGGGGCGCCCACCTTC
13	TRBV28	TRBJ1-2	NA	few	CASRYNGAYGYTF	TGTGCCAGCAGGTACAATGGGGCCTATGGCTACACCTTC
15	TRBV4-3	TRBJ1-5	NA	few	CASSQGLGSNQPQHF	TGCGCCAGCAGCCAAGGACTGGGTAGCAATCAGCCCCAGCATTTT
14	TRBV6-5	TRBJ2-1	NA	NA	CASSYSSRDNEQFF	TGTGCCAGCAGTTACTCGTCGCGGGACAATGAGCAGTTCTTC
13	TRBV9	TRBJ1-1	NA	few	CASSDRENTEAFF	TGTGCCAGCAGCGACAGGGAGAACACTGAAGCTTTCTTT
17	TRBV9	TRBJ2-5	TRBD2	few	CASSETSGLAGGETQYF	TGTGCCAGCAGCGAGACGTCGGGACTAGCGGGAGGAGAGACCCAGTACTTC
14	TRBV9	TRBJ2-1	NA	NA	CASSVGPGNNEQFF	TGTGCCAGCAGCGTAGGTCCCGGCAACAATGAGCAGTTCTTC
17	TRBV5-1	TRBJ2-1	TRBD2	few	CASSTMPRLAGANEQFF	TGCGCCAGCAGCACCATGCCCAGACTAGCGGGAGCGAATGAGCAGTTCTTC
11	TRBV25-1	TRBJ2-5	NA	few	CASSRQETQYF	TGTGCCAGCAGTAGACAAGAGACCCAGTACTTC
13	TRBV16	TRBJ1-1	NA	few	CASSPNRDSVAFF	TGTGCCAGCAGCCCCAACCGGGACTCCGTGGCTTTCTTT
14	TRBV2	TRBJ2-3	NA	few	CASSDRTSTDTQYF	TGTGCCAGCTCCGACAGGACTTCCACAGATACGCAGTATTTT
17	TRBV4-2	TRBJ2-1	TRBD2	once	CASSLSPSGSKYNEQFF	TGTGCCAGCAGCCTCTCCCCTAGCGGGAGTAAGTACAATGAGCAGTTCTTC
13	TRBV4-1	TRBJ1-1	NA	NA	CASSQEVDTEAFF	TGCGCCAGCAGCCAAGAAGTCGACACTGAAGCTTTCTTT
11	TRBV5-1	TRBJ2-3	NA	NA	CASSLENTQYF	TGCGCCAGCAGCTTGGAAAATACGCAGTATTTT
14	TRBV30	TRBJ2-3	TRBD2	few	CAWRREWITDTQYF	TGTGCCTGGAGGCGGGAGTGGATCACAGATACGCAGTATTTT
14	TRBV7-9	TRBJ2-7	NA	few	CASSPKQAAYEQYF	TGTGCCAGCAGCCCCAAGCAGGCCGCCTACGAGCAGTACTTC
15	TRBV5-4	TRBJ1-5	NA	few	CASSLDGDSYQPQHF	TGTGCCAGCAGCTTGGATGGAGACAGTTATCAGCCCCAGCATTTT
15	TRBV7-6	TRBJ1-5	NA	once	CASSLEGAPGQPQHF	TGTGCCAGCAGCTTAGAAGGGGCTCCGGGTCAGCCCCAGCATTTT
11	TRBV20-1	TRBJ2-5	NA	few	CSARLLGAQYF	TGCAGTGCTAGACTCCTTGGGGCCCAGTACTTC